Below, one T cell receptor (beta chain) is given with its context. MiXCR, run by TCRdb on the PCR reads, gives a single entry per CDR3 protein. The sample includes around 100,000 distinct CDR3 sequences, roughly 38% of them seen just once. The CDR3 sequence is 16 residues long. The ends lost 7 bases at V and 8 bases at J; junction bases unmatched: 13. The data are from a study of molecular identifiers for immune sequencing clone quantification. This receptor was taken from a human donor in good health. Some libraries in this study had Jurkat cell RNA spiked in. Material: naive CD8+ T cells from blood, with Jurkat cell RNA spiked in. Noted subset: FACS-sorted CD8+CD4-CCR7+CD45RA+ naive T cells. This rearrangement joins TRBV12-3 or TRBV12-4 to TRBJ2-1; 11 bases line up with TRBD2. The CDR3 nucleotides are TGTGCCAGCAATACTAATAGCGGGAGGGCCGAGGATGAGCAGTTCTTC. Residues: CASNTNSGRAEDEQFF.